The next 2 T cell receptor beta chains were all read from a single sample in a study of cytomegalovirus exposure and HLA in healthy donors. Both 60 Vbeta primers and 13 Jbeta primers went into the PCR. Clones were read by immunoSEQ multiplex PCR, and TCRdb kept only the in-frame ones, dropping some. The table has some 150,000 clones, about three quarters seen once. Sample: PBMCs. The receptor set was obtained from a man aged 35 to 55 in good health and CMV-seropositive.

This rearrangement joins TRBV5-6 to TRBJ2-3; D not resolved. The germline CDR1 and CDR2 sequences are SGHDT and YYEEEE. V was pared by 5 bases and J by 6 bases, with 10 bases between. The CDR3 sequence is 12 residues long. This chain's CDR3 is CASSSRRDTQYF. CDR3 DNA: TGTGCCAGCAGTTCCCGGCGGGATACGCAGTATTTT.

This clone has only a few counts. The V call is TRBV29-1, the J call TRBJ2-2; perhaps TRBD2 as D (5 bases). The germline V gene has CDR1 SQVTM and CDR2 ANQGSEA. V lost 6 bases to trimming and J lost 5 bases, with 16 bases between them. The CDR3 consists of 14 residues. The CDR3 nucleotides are TGCAGCGTGAGGGTATTGGTGGGTACCGGGGAGCTGTTTTTT. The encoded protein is CSVRVLVGTGELFF.